This T cell receptor (beta chain) was sequenced for a study of T cell repertoires in aging, cancer and after chemotherapy. As for the study in general: Donor ages fell into six groups from 30 or younger up to 70 or older. The full dataset contained several million TCR reads.

Rearranged V-D-J TRB sequences were amplified with a mixed TRB-A/B primer pool. TCRdb re-derived calls from the multiplex PCR reads in MiXCR, one entry per CDR3 protein. The sample has approximately 1,400 distinct CDR3 sequences, around 36% seen once. Study-level points and caveats: Immunological memory after chemotherapy cannot be judged from the repertoire data. In each cancer cohort, median generation probability increased across chemotherapy, suggesting thymic output rebounded.

Comments on this clonotype: Its antigen remains unidentified.

Looked up from germline, CDR1 is ENHRY and CDR2 is SYGVKD. The CDR3 runs 15 residues. J gave up 8 bases and V 0 bases, and 9 bases lay outside the gene matches. Peripheral blood genomic DNA, not sorted cells or RNA, was the template. J is TRBJ1-2 and V is TRBV10-3, with 7 bases matching TRBD1. Material for sequencing was blood. The clonotype originates from a human donor with a solid tumor. The CDR3: CAISESMDRLHGYTF. The DNA for the CDR3 is TGTGCCATCAGTGAGTCTATGGACAGGCTCCACGGCTACACCTTC.